Following are 14 T cell receptor beta chains from one sample sequenced in a study of cytomegalovirus exposure and HLA in healthy donors. Use of 60 Vbeta and 13 Jbeta primers characterized the PCR. Measured with immunoSEQ multiplex PCR; TCRdb has only the in-frame clones, and not every one. The sample contains approximately 260,000 clones, 92% of which appear only once. The sequencing sample was made of PBMCs. The receptors originated from a girl aged 2 to 9 in good health and CMV-seronegative.

The V and J genes are TRBV6-6 and TRBJ2-5; 12 bases fit TRBD2. Trimming took 6 bases from V and 4 from J; bases not matched to a gene: 6. Looked up from germline, CDR1 is MNHNY and CDR2 is SVGAGI (reference sequence). CDR3 length: 15 residues. CDR3 nucleotide sequence: TGTGCCAGCAGCTATCTAGCGGGGGGGCGAGAGACCCAGTACTTC. Its protein product is CASSYLAGGRETQYF.

The V and J genes are TRBV30 and TRBJ1-3, with D perhaps matching TRBD1 (6 bases). Between the trimmed V and J ends, which lost 5 bases and 0 bases, there was a span of 8 bases. The CDR3 length is 13 residues. CDR1 and CDR2 from the germline V gene are GTSNPN and SVGIG (reference sequence). The CDR3: CAWGQYSGNTIYF. CDR3 coding DNA: TGTGCCTGGGGACAGTACTCTGGAAACACCATATATTTT.

This clone was seen only once. The gene calls are TRBV18 and TRBJ2-6; 7 bases are shared with TRBD1. Looked up from germline, CDR1 is KGHSH and CDR2 is LQKENI. The CDR3 sequence is 15 residues long. V lost 4 bases, J lost 2 bases, and 2 bases stayed unmatched. Here the CDR3 reads CASSLDRAGANVLTF. The CDR3 coding sequence is TGTGCCAGCTCACTCGACAGGGCTGGGGCCAACGTCCTGACTTTC.

This clone was observed a single time. The V and J genes are TRBV9 and TRBJ2-7, with 13 bases matching TRBD2. Germline assignment: CDR1 SGDLS and CDR2 YYNGEE. Trimming took 4 bases from V and 3 from J; bases not matched to a gene: 4. The CDR3 consists of 15 residues. The CDR3 DNA reads as TGTGCCAGCAGCATTGGGACTAGCGGGATCTACGAGCAGTACTTC. It encodes CASSIGTSGIYEQYF.

The rearrangement links TRBV10-3 to TRBJ2-7, with 9 nucleotides matching TRBD2. The CDR3 is 18 amino acids. Germline CDR1 and CDR2: ENHRY and SYGVKD. J gave up 3 bases and V 5 bases, and 17 bases lay outside the gene matches. The CDR3 protein is CAISLGVAGELELYEQYF. The DNA of the CDR3 is TGTGCCATCAGTTTAGGGGTAGCGGGGGAGTTGGAGCTCTACGAGCAGTACTTC.

CDR3 bases: TGTGCCAGCAGTTCCTTAGGGACAGGGGGCAATGAGCAGTTCTTC. Its protein product is CASSSLGTGGNEQFF. The chain has TRBV6-5 and TRBJ2-1, with 11 nucleotides matching TRBD1. The germline CDR1 and CDR2 sequences are MNHEY and SVGAGI. The CDR3 has 15 residues. V trimming: 4 bases; J trimming: 6 bases; junction bases outside the gene matches: 5.

The V and J genes are TRBV19 and TRBJ1-5, with D possibly matching TRBD1 (5 bases). CDR1 LNHDA and CDR2 SQIVND come from the germline V gene (reference sequence). This CDR3 is 15 amino acids long. Trimming removed 2 bases from V and 4 bases from J, with 12 bases in between. The CDR3 bases are TGTGCCAGTAGTATATCAGTACAGGTTAATCAGCCCCAGCATTTT. Its translation is CASSISVQVNQPQHF.

The V gene is TRBV5-6, the J gene TRBJ2-1, with 11 bases fitting TRBD2. V lost 2 bases and J lost 12; bases outside the gene matches: 13. CDR3 length equals 16 residues. Germline values: CDR1 SGHDT, CDR2 YYEEEE. The DNA for the CDR3 is TGTGCCAGCAGCTTCGGTGAACTAGCGGGAGTAGGGGGGCAGTTCTTC. This translates into CASSFGELAGVGGQFF.

This chain connects TRBV9 to TRBJ1-6, with D possibly matching TRBD1 (5 bases). V was clipped by 2 bases and J by 5 bases, with 14 bases between them. The CDR3 has 16 residues. CDR1 and CDR2 from the germline V gene are SGDLS and YYNGEE. CDR3 sequence reads: CASSVGGRGDNSPLHF. CDR3 in DNA: TGTGCCAGCAGCGTGGGGGGAAGAGGCGATAATTCACCCCTCCACTTT.

V usage is TRBV18 and J usage is TRBJ2-5; the D gene is possibly TRBD1 (5 bases). CDR3 size: 17 residues. Germline lookup yields CDR1 KGHSH and CDR2 LQKENI. Trimming removed 3 bases at V and 3 bases at J, with 20 bases between. The CDR3 coding sequence is TGTGCCAGCTCACCTAGCAGACACGACAGACTGGAAGAGACCCAGTACTTC. The encoded protein is CASSPSRHDRLEETQYF.

The chain recombines TRBV5-5 with TRBJ2-1, with a possible D match to TRBD2 (6 bases). V was trimmed by 0 bases and J by 0 bases, leaving 10 bases between them. This CDR3 is 16 amino acids long. Germline CDR1 and CDR2: SGHKS and YYEKEE (reference sequence). The CDR3 coding sequence is TGTGCCAGCAGCTTGGTCCCCGGGAGCTCCTACAATGAGCAGTTCTTC. The encoded protein is CASSLVPGSSYNEQFF.

V and J are TRBV2 and TRBJ2-2; TRBD1 matches at 11 bases. The CDR3 sequence is 15 residues long. V lost 3 bases and J lost 7; bases outside the gene matches: 4. CDR1 and CDR2 from the germline V gene are SNHLY and FYNNEI. CDR3 sequence: CASSEDRGQLGELFF. The CDR3 DNA reads as TGTGCCAGCAGTGAGGACAGGGGGCAACTCGGGGAGCTGTTTTTT.

The V and J genes are TRBV11-2 and TRBJ1-1; TRBD1 matches at 9 bases. CDR3 length equals 17 residues. Germline values: CDR1 SGHAT, CDR2 FQNNGV. V gave up 1 base and J gave up 5 bases; unmatched junction bases: 11. CDR3: CASSLAYLRDRDTEAFF. The CDR3 region has the DNA TGTGCCAGCAGCTTAGCGTACCTCCGGGACAGGGATACTGAAGCTTTCTTT.

The chain uses TRBV14 and TRBJ1-3; a possible D gene is TRBD1 (5 bases). Per the germline V gene, CDR1 is SGHDN and CDR2 is FVKESK. Trimming took 5 bases from V and 0 from J, leaving 11 bases between them. There are 15 residues in the CDR3. The DNA for the CDR3 is TGTGCCAGCAGCGCCGCAGGGAACTCTGGAAACACCATATATTTT. Its protein is CASSAAGNSGNTIYF.